The sequence of this TCR beta chain was determined in a study of T cells after posttransplantation cyclophosphamide. Whole-study results and caveats: Later blood repertoires were often dominated by clones from the donor CD8+ memory compartment. Recipient CMV seropositivity and CMV reactivation strongly tracked TRB clonality.

The assay was immunoSEQ multiplex PCR, and TCRdb's table has in-frame clones only and misses some. This sample has tens of thousands of clones and no singletons, with roughly 6.6% in the ten largest. There are 14 residues in the CDR3. V lost 4 bases, J lost 2 bases, and 9 bases lay in between. Germline V gives CDR1 SNHLY, CDR2 FYNNEI. This clone was seen repeatedly, ten times or more. The antigen is undetermined. Sequenced material: PBMCs. This chain joins TRBV2 and TRBJ1-5, with unresolved D. The TCR sequence derives from a woman aged 55 to 70 in good health, CMV-negative, and a related stem cell transplant donor. The DNA of the CDR3 is TGTGCCAGCAGTGCAGACAAAGGCAATCAGCCCCAGCATTTT. This encodes CASSADKGNQPQHF.